This TCR beta chain was sequenced for a study of blood T cell repertoires in COVID-19. This CDR3 spans 17 amino acids. V was pared by 4 bases and J by 1 base, with 19 bases between. In germline, CDR1 is LNHDA, CDR2 SQIVND (reference sequence). This clone has a single count. Generated by immunoSEQ multiplex PCR, the TCRdb table keeps only in-frame clones and is missing some. Of around 160,000 clones listed, 84% are singletons. The sequence derives from a woman in her forties or fifties who had been exposed to COVID-19. What was sequenced was PBMCs or T cells enriched from blood (not recorded which). This chain connects TRBV19 to TRBJ2-5; D is perhaps TRBD1 (6 bases). CDR3 residues: CASSTGPGQRPQETQYF. In DNA, the CDR3 is TGTGCCAGTAGTACCGGCCCGGGACAAAGACCCCAAGAGACCCAGTACTTC.